This T cell receptor beta chain originates from a study of T cell repertoires in aging, cancer and after chemotherapy. Study-wide context: Repeat sampling of healthy donors over several months to years showed clear clonal overlap.

Of note for this clonotype: Its target is unknown.

Rearranged V-D-J TRB sequences were amplified with a mixed TRB-A/B primer pool. TCRdb fed the multiplex PCR reads into MiXCR, producing one record per CDR3 protein. Among about 9,800 distinct CDR3 sequences listed, around 38% were seen once. The CDR3 covers 17 residues. Germline CDR1 MNHNY, CDR2 SVGAGI (reference sequence). Trimming left V 5 bases short and J 2 bases short, with 19 bases between. The template was genomic DNA from peripheral blood, not RNA. Regarding the study as a whole: Median generation probability rose over the chemotherapy interval in each cancer cohort, suggesting rebound thymic output. In healthy donors, age-related TCR diversity loss mainly reflected lost richness. Immunological memory after chemotherapy cannot be judged from the repertoire data.

Sequenced input: blood. The chain employs TRBV6-6 and TRBJ1-5, with D unresolved. The clonotype originates from a human donor in good health. The CDR3 region is CASSNRSGGRGNQPQHF. The CDR3 nucleotides are TGTGCCAGCAGTAACCGTTCTGGAGGGAGGGGCAATCAGCCCCAGCATTTT.